Listed below are T cell receptor beta chains from one sample, sequenced in a study of CD8+CD57+ T cells in acquired aplastic anemia. Using its own MiXCR run on the reads, TCRdb lists one record per CDR3 protein. The repertoire holds 200,000 to 250,000 distinct CDR3 sequences, with less than 60% as singletons. Input material: sorted CD4+, CD8+, or CD8+CD57+ T cells (not recorded which) from PBMCs. The receptors were sampled from a human donor with aplastic anemia. The conserved cysteine and the conserved F or W are not part of the CDR3 here. The order of the fields is V gene, J gene, CDR3 protein.

V gene: TRBV2
J gene: TRBJ2-5
CDR3 protein: ASSGYQETQY

V gene: TRBV25-1
J gene: TRBJ1-1
CDR3 protein: ASSVWGRGSTEAF

V gene: TRBV15
J gene: TRBJ1-1
CDR3 protein: ATKATVNTEAF

V gene: TRBV30
J gene: TRBJ1-1
CDR3 protein: AWSAGRPNTEAF

V gene: TRBV10-3
J gene: TRBJ1-5
CDR3 protein: AISEFGTGEQPQH

V gene: TRBV25-1
J gene: TRBJ2-3
CDR3 protein: ASSTGGPTDTQY

V gene: TRBV24-1
J gene: TRBJ2-5
CDR3 protein: ATSRGKETQY

V gene: TRBV2
J gene: TRBJ2-7
CDR3 protein: ASTSGVSSYEQY

V gene: TRBV20-1
J gene: TRBJ1-6
CDR3 protein: SAGEQGRPLH

V gene: TRBV7-9
J gene: TRBJ1-2
CDR3 protein: ASSKEGYRDYGYT

V gene: TRBV7-3
J gene: TRBJ1-1
CDR3 protein: ASSPPPGQNTEAF

V gene: TRBV15
J gene: TRBJ2-5
CDR3 protein: ATSSETRQGRIQETQY

V gene: TRBV5-8
J gene: TRBJ2-3
CDR3 protein: ASSFDRDTDTQY

V gene: TRBV2
J gene: TRBJ2-1
CDR3 protein: ASSGSGAPAYNEQF

V gene: TRBV2
J gene: TRBJ2-7
CDR3 protein: ASRGQGVPYEQY

V gene: TRBV19
J gene: TRBJ1-4
CDR3 protein: ASSITGGDEKLF

V gene: TRBV20-1
J gene: TRBJ1-5
CDR3 protein: SALIMIDSNQPQH

V gene: TRBV12-3/TRBV12-4
J gene: TRBJ2-4
CDR3 protein: ASRTDTNVIQY

V gene: TRBV25-1
J gene: TRBJ2-3
CDR3 protein: ASSARVASGGGTDTQY

V gene: TRBV5-1
J gene: TRBJ2-1
CDR3 protein: ASSLGGGVGEQF

V gene: TRBV5-1
J gene: TRBJ2-5
CDR3 protein: ASSLELYGTGGSETQY

V gene: TRBV7-4
J gene: TRBJ2-1
CDR3 protein: ASRHGTGNEQF

V gene: TRBV20-1
J gene: TRBJ2-7
CDR3 protein: SARSGSYEQY

V gene: TRBV19
J gene: TRBJ1-1
CDR3 protein: ASSIGGGNTEAF

V gene: TRBV5-1
J gene: TRBJ2-7
CDR3 protein: ASSLGGQQHEQY

V gene: TRBV5-1
J gene: TRBJ1-3
CDR3 protein: ASRTAAGNTIY

V gene: TRBV19
J gene: TRBJ2-7
CDR3 protein: ASSRKHEQY